Each of the 23 T cell receptor beta chains below was sequenced from the same sample in a study of early stage breast cancer tumors (dated by TCRdb to the late 2010s). Library prep was done by the immunoSEQ multiplex PCR assay. Drawn from immuneACCESS, this table holds only the in-frame rearrangements with V and J called that TCRdb kept. Clones are partly lost; checked studies trace under half to an unresolved V gene and leave the rest unexplained. In this sample the table shows just over 70,000 clones, around 80% of which occur a single time. The top ten clones comprise roughly 3% of the sample. Sequencing was done on a sample of blood. These receptors were taken from a person between 60 and 70 years old with breast cancer.

The rearrangement joins TRBV18 to TRBJ1-1; 7 nucleotides align to TRBD1. Germline V CDR1 and CDR2: KGHSH, LQKENI. The CDR3 has 14 amino acids. The V gene end was trimmed by 6 bases and the J gene end by 1 base; junction bases not matched to a gene: 5. The CDR3 region has the DNA TGTGCCAGCTCGCCAGGGGGTTCGAACACTGAAGCTTTCTTT. This gives the protein CASSPGGSNTEAFF.

This clone was recorded once. The chain links TRBV6-4 to TRBJ1-5; D is uncertain. Trimming pared 2 bases from V and 5 bases from J, leaving 7 bases between. The CDR3 is 13 residues long. Germline lookup yields CDR1 MRHNA and CDR2 SNTAGT. This CDR3 is CASSDGGDQPQHF. CDR3 nucleotide sequence: TGTGCCAGCAGTGACGGCGGAGATCAGCCCCAGCATTTT.

The chain is built from TRBV18 and TRBJ2-2; D perhaps matches TRBD1 (5 bases). The V and J ends lost 3 bases and 0 bases respectively, with 8 bases between them. The CDR3 runs to 15 residues. Germline CDR1 and CDR2: KGHSH and LQKENI. The CDR3 reads CASSPRTTNTGELFF. In DNA form, the CDR3 reads TGTGCCAGCTCACCTCGGACAACGAACACCGGGGAGCTGTTTTTT.

CDR3 DNA sequence: TGCGCCAGCAGCCAAGGGGGAAACTATGGCTACACCTTC. Translated, it gives CASSQGGNYGYTF. The genes are TRBV4-3 and TRBJ1-2, with D hard to call. Germline CDR1 and CDR2: LGHNA and YSLEER. The CDR3 sequence is 13 residues long. V lost 1 base to trimming and J lost 2 bases, with 5 bases between them.

The chain has TRBV25-1 and TRBJ2-2; no reliable D call. Germline V lookup: CDR1 MGHDK, CDR2 SYGVNS. Trimming left V 3 bases short and J 1 base short, with 12 bases between. This CDR3 has 16 residues. The CDR3 sequence is CASSDVLRLNTGELFF. DNA for the CDR3: TGTGCCAGCAGTGACGTGCTGCGGCTGAACACCGGGGAGCTGTTTTTT. Complete variable domain (other parts from reference TRBV25-1 and TRBJ2-2): EADIYQTPRYLVIGTGKKITLECSQTMGHDKMYWYQQDPGMELHLIHYSYGVNSTEKGDLSSESTVSRIRTEHFPLTLESARPSHTSQYLCASSDVLRLNTGELFFGEGSRLTVL.

The chain employs TRBV27 and TRBJ2-1; weak D call: TRBD2 (6 bases). V was pared by 7 bases and J by 3 bases, with 28 bases between. The CDR3 covers 19 residues. Germline V lookup: CDR1 MNHEY, CDR2 SMNVEV (reference sequence). Here the CDR3 reads CASTGFYRTTAPDYNEQFF. The CDR3 DNA is TGTGCCAGCACCGGGTTCTATAGGACTACAGCCCCTGACTACAATGAGCAGTTCTTC.

The chain is built from TRBV19 and TRBJ2-1; the D gene is possibly TRBD2 (5 bases). Germline values: CDR1 LNHDA, CDR2 SQIVND (reference sequence). This CDR3 contains 19 residues. Trimming took 0 bases from V and 7 from J, leaving 25 bases between them. The CDR3 region is CASSIDPPRRAGSRNEQFF. The CDR3 DNA reads TGTGCCAGTAGTATAGATCCACCCCGACGTGCGGGTTCGCGTAATGAGCAGTTCTTC.

The rearrangement links TRBV7-2 to TRBJ2-7, with D perhaps matching TRBD1 or TRBD2 (6 bases each). V was trimmed by 3 bases and J by 6 bases, leaving 30 bases between them. The CDR3 totals 19 residues. Germline V gene sequence: CDR1 SGHTA, CDR2 FQGNSA. Here the CDR3 DNA reads TGTGCCAGCAGCTTCCCCCGGGGGACACCACGTAAAAGCGCCTCCGAGCAGTACTTC. This encodes CASSFPRGTPRKSASEQYF.

This chain links TRBV19 with TRBJ1-1; D ambiguous. CDR1 and CDR2 (germline): LNHDA, SQIVND (reference sequence). Between the trimmed V and J ends, which lost 3 bases and 4 bases, there was a span of 15 bases. CDR3 length: 15 amino acids. CDR3 residues: CASSIMVSPFTEAFF. In DNA, the CDR3 is TGTGCCAGTAGTATTATGGTCAGCCCCTTCACTGAAGCTTTCTTT.

The chain recombines TRBV6-1 with TRBJ1-2; D is unclear. Trimming shortened V by 4 bases and J by 4 bases, and 19 bases separated the two germline ends. Looked up from germline, CDR1 is MNHNS and CDR2 is SASEGT. This CDR3 has 16 residues. CDR3 in amino acids: CASSATRGLLGYGYTF. The CDR3 DNA is TGTGCCAGCAGTGCAACCCGGGGATTACTTGGCTATGGCTACACCTTC.

This sequence joins TRBV19 and TRBJ1-1, with a weak D call TRBD1 (6 bases). The germline V gene encodes CDR1 LNHDA and CDR2 SQIVND (reference sequence). V lost 11 bases to trimming and J lost 1 base, with 11 bases between them. This CDR3 spans 12 amino acids. DNA for the CDR3: TGTGCCGCAGGGGAACCGAACACTGAAGCTTTCTTT. This gives the protein CAAGEPNTEAFF.

In nucleotides, the CDR3 is TGCAGCGTTGAAGATCGGGGGGGGAGCACAGATACGCAGTATTTT. Protein sequence: CSVEDRGGSTDTQYF. The J gene is TRBJ2-3, the V gene TRBV29-1, with TRBD2 matching over 8 bases. V lost 0 bases and J lost 0; bases outside the gene matches: 2. The germline gives CDR1 SQVTM, CDR2 ANQGSEA. The CDR3 extends over 15 amino acids.

In this sample, this clone turned up a few times. The chain joins TRBV10-2 to TRBJ2-2; D perhaps matches TRBD1 (5 bases). The germline V gene has CDR1 WSHSY and CDR2 SAAADI. V was shortened by 3 bases and J by 3 bases, with 11 bases between the two germline ends. The CDR3 has 15 amino acids. The CDR3 reads CASSDGRVYTGELFF. For the CDR3, the DNA is TGCGCCAGCAGTGATGGCAGGGTCTACACCGGGGAGCTGTTTTTT.

This rearrangement joins TRBV28 to TRBJ1-4; D might be TRBD1 (6 bases). V lost 4 bases, J lost 4 bases, and 19 bases lay in between. Germline CDR1 reads MDHEN; CDR2 reads SYDVKM. CDR3 length: 17 amino acids. CDR3 protein: CASSSQGLGGHNEKLFF. In nucleotides, the CDR3 is TGTGCCAGCAGTTCCCAGGGGTTGGGGGGGCATAATGAAAAACTGTTTTTT.

The J gene is TRBJ2-1, the V gene TRBV19; the match to TRBD2 covers 9 bases. V trimming: 1 base; J trimming: 9 bases; junction bases outside the gene matches: 13. Germline V gene data show CDR1 as LNHDA and CDR2 as SQIVND (reference sequence). This CDR3 comprises 17 residues. Here the CDR3 DNA reads TGTGCCAGTAGTATAGGCGGGAGGGCCCCCCCCCGCGGTGAGCAGTTCTTC. It encodes CASSIGGRAPPRGEQFF.

The chain joins TRBV18 to TRBJ2-3; 12 bases line up with TRBD2. This CDR3 comprises 19 residues. CDR1 is KGHSH, CDR2 LQKENI, per germline. V shed 2 bases and J 4 bases; nucleotides not matched to a gene: 13. The DNA for the CDR3 is TGTGCCAGCTCACCAAAGGAGCTAGCGGGGGGGCTAAGCGCAGATACGCAGTATTTT. Residues: CASSPKELAGGLSADTQYF.

The chain is built from TRBV7-2 and TRBJ1-1; weak D call: TRBD1 (5 bases). Germline CDR1 is SGHTA and CDR2 is FQGNSA. V was clipped by 5 bases and J by 7 bases, with 20 bases between them. The CDR3 loop spans 15 amino acids. CDR3 residues: CASSQPAQGSNEAFF. DNA of the CDR3: TGTGCCAGCAGCCAACCCGCTCAGGGTTCTAATGAAGCTTTCTTT.

This clone was counted a single time. The chain has TRBV5-1 and TRBJ2-1, with D possibly called TRBD1 or TRBD2 (5 bases each). The CDR3 contains 17 residues. The ends were cut back, 3 bases at V and 3 bases at J, with 19 bases in the middle. Germline lookup yields CDR1 SGHRS and CDR2 YFSETQ. CDR3 protein: CASSSGSQARGYNEQFF. The DNA for the CDR3 is TGCGCCAGCAGCTCGGGAAGCCAGGCGAGGGGCTACAATGAGCAGTTCTTC.

CDR3 nucleotides: TGTGCCAGCAGCTTGGCTCCCGTCGAGACCCAGTACTTC. Translated, it gives CASSLAPVETQYF. The rearrangement joins TRBV5-4 to TRBJ2-5; no firm D call. CDR3 length equals 13 residues. Trimming took off 0 bases at V and 5 bases at J, with 8 bases between the two ends. CDR1 is SGHNT and CDR2 is YYREEE in the germline V gene (reference sequence).

This clone has just a few counts. The rearrangement links TRBV10-3 to TRBJ1-5; no firm D call. V was clipped by 4 bases and J by 5 bases, with 6 bases between them. The length of the CDR3 is 12 residues. The germline V gene encodes CDR1 ENHRY and CDR2 SYGVKD. As DNA, the CDR3 is TGTGCCATCAGTGGAGACGATCAGCCCCAGCATTTT. Protein: CAISGDDQPQHF.

This sequence joins TRBV6-1 and TRBJ2-7; 8 positions match TRBD2. This CDR3 is built from 13 residues. The germline V gene has CDR1 MNHNS and CDR2 SASEGT. V lost 7 bases, J lost 6 bases, and 8 bases stayed unmatched. The CDR3 reads CASMRTSISEQYF. The CDR3 DNA reads as TGTGCCAGCATGAGGACTAGCATAAGCGAGCAGTACTTC.

This clone was recorded only once. The rearrangement uses TRBV19 and TRBJ1-5; 10 nucleotides match TRBD1. The germline V gene has CDR1 LNHDA and CDR2 SQIVND (reference sequence). This CDR3 has 15 amino acids. After removal of 3 bases from V and 6 bases from J, the junction contained 5 bases not matched to a gene. The DNA of the CDR3 is TGTGCCAGTAGTATGAGGACAGGGGGGGGTCAGCCCCAGCATTTT. Translating it yields CASSMRTGGGQPQHF.

The chain uses TRBV2 and TRBJ2-5, with D hard to call. This CDR3 is 15 amino acids long. From germline, CDR1 is SNHLY and CDR2 FYNNEI. V was clipped by 3 bases and J by 2 bases, with 13 bases between them. The CDR3 is CASSDRPRGQETQYF. The DNA of the CDR3 is TGTGCCAGCAGTGACAGACCGCGAGGACAAGAGACCCAGTACTTC.